This T cell receptor beta chain appears in the sequencing data of a study of post-analysis software for immune sequencing data. The authors incorporated unique molecular identifiers into the TCR beta cDNA libraries. TCRdb processed the PCR reads anew with MiXCR; each CDR3 protein has one entry. The sample records 430,000 or so distinct CDR3 sequences, approximately 38% being singletons. Regarding the study as a whole: Patients had higher frequencies than controls of four to six TRBV segments, including TRBV5-6, TRBV5-1 and TRBV20-1.

A word on this clonotype: Its cognate antigen is unknown.

Germline V gene data show CDR1 as SGHTA and CDR2 as FQGTGA. V dropped 7 bases and J dropped 3; count of bases not matched to a gene: 7. This CDR3 contains 14 residues. The sequence was collected from a girl aged 2 to 10 with multiple sclerosis. The rearrangement joins TRBV7-3 to TRBJ2-3, with 7 positions matching TRBD2. Sequenced sample: blood. The CDR3 spells CASNDGGSTDTQYF. As DNA, the CDR3 is TGTGCCAGCAACGATGGCGGGAGTACAGATACGCAGTATTTT.